This TCR beta chain was captured by sequencing in a study of PD-1 blockade in classical Hodgkin lymphoma. Study as a whole: Patients were treated with nivolumab at 3 mg/kg, and this was given intravenously every 2 weeks. Findings and limits, study-wide: The baseline diversity of complete responders showed similarity to that of newly diagnosed patients.

Each and every patient relapsed after autologous stem cell transplantation, and patients got differing brentuximab vedotin exposure. The best responses consisted of complete response, partial response or progressive disease. Repertoires were generated with immunoSEQ multiplex PCR, while TCRdb's copy carries only in-frame clones and drops some. The profile shows tens of thousands of clones, more than 60% of them singletons. A remark on this clone: No antigen is known for it. One end of the junction fails to match germline, which may point to a read error.

CDR3 size: 14 residues. Germline lookup yields CDR1 SQVTM and CDR2 ANQGSEA. This receptor was obtained from a human donor with classical Hodgkin lymphoma. This specimen consisted of peripheral blood mononuclear cells (PBMCs), obtained before the second cycle of nivolumab. The genes are TRBV29-1 and TRBJ2-3; D perhaps matches TRBD1 (5 bases). CDR3 protein: CSAETGYGTDTQYF. The CDR3 nucleotides are TGCAGCGCTGAAACAGGTTATGGTACAGATACGCAGTATTTT.